The 9 T cell receptor beta chains presented below share a single source sample, sequenced in a study of blood T cell repertoires in COVID-19. Data came from immunoSEQ multiplex PCR; TCRdb stores just in-frame clones and leaves some out. The table has 35,000 to 55,000 clones, around 84% seen once. Sequencing input: peripheral blood. These receptors were collected from a woman in her 70s in a cohort sampled during active COVID-19.

The rearrangement links TRBV2 to TRBJ2-4; no firm D call. CDR1 and CDR2 (germline): SNHLY, FYNNEI. The CDR3 contains 15 residues. The ends were cut back, 4 bases at V and 0 bases at J, with 10 bases in the middle. The CDR3 loop is CASSAQKIAKNIQYF. CDR3 in DNA: TGTGCCAGCAGTGCCCAGAAAATAGCCAAAAACATTCAGTACTTC.

In regard to this clone: Additional DNA sequences in this sample encode the identical CDR3. This chain joins TRBV10-1 and TRBJ2-3; 9 bases line up with TRBD2. In germline, CDR1 is WNHNN, CDR2 SYGVQD (reference sequence). V lost 3 bases to trimming and J lost 6 bases; unmatched junction nucleotides: 4. The CDR3 has 14 amino acids. CDR3 DNA: TGCGCCAGCAGTGAAGGCGGGAGGGCCGATACGCAGTATTTT. This gives the protein CASSEGGRADTQYF.

The chain couples TRBV7-8 to TRBJ2-3; 14 positions match TRBD2. The CDR3 is 17 residues long. The germline gives CDR1 SGHVS, CDR2 FQNEAQ. Unmatched junction bases numbered 9, after V lost 4 bases and J lost 6 bases. Here the CDR3 reads CASSSRLAGGPGDTQYF. The CDR3 DNA is TGTGCCAGCAGCTCCCGACTAGCGGGAGGGCCGGGGGATACGCAGTATTTT. The full variable domain, rest sourced from reference TRBV7-8 and TRBJ2-3, is GAGVSQSPRYKVAKRGQDVALRCDPISGHVSLFWYQQALGQGPEFLTYFQNEAQLDKSGLPSDRFFAERPEGSVSTLKIQRTQQEDSAVYLCASSSRLAGGPGDTQYFGPGTRLTVL.

The CDR3 region has the DNA TGTGCCAGCAGCCGCGGGGACAGGGTCATCCACTTT. It translates to CASSRGDRVIHF. V is TRBV7-9 and J is TRBJ1-6; 9 bases match TRBD1. CDR3 length: 12 amino acids. Unmatched junction bases numbered 7, after V lost 5 bases and J lost 17 bases. Germline V gene sequence: CDR1 SEHNR, CDR2 FQNEAQ (reference sequence).

V and J are TRBV27 and TRBJ1-4; possible D gene TRBD1, 6 bases. Trimming removed 6 bases at V and 10 bases at J, with 15 bases between. This CDR3 contains 13 residues. CDR1 is MNHEY, CDR2 SMNVEV, per germline (reference sequence). In DNA, the CDR3 is TGTGCCAGCAGCCAACGACAGGTGGGAAAACTGTTTTTT. Its protein product is CASSQRQVGKLFF.

The V gene is TRBV4-1, the J gene TRBJ1-2, with 7 bases lining up with TRBD1. Germline V gene data show CDR1 as MGHRA and CDR2 as YSYEKL. This CDR3 contains 15 residues. Trimming cost V 0 bases and J 5 bases; bases outside gene matches: 6. CDR3 in amino acids: CASSQEPGGGYGYTF. For the CDR3, the DNA is TGCGCCAGCAGCCAAGAACCAGGGGGTGGATATGGCTACACCTTC.

CDR3 protein: CASSLAGRYGNNEQFF. CDR3 bases: TGTGCCAGCAGCTTGGCCGGGCGTTACGGGAACAATGAGCAGTTCTTC. V and J are TRBV5-5 and TRBJ2-1; TRBD2 is a possible D gene (5 bases). The CDR3 consists of 16 residues. Trimming left V 0 bases short and J 5 bases short, with 15 bases between. Germline values: CDR1 SGHKS, CDR2 YYEKEE (reference sequence). The full variable domain, completed using reference TRBV5-5 and TRBJ2-1, is DAGVTQSPTHLIKTRGQQVTLRCSPISGHKSVSWYQQVLGQGPQFIFQYYEKEERGRGNFPDRFSARQFPNYSSELNVNALLLGDSALYLCASSLAGRYGNNEQFFGPGTRLTVL.

This chain links TRBV28 with TRBJ1-1, with 7 bases matching TRBD1. J gave up 1 base and V 6 bases, and 11 bases lay outside the gene matches. The CDR3 length is 16 residues. Germline CDR1 MDHEN, CDR2 SYDVKM. In nucleotides, the CDR3 is TGTGCCAGCAGGATCGGGCCAGGGGGGACGAACACTGAAGCTTTCTTT. This codes for CASRIGPGGTNTEAFF. Supplemented by reference TRBV28 and TRBJ1-1, the full variable domain reads DVKVTQSSRYLVKRTGEKVFLECVQDMDHENMFWYRQDPGLGLRLIYFSYDVKMKEKGDIPEGYSVSREKKERFSLILESASTNQTSMYLCASRIGPGGTNTEAFFGQGTRLTVV.

The rearrangement links TRBV28 to TRBJ2-7; TRBD2 agrees at 8 bases. Trimming at V came to 6 bases and at J to 6 bases, leaving 16 bases not matched to a gene. The germline V gene has CDR1 MDHEN and CDR2 SYDVKM. The CDR3 consists of 16 residues. The CDR3 spells CASSPSSAGVSREQYF. The CDR3 DNA reads as TGTGCCAGCAGCCCTTCCTCAGCGGGAGTCTCCCGCGAGCAGTACTTC.